Following are 30 T cell receptor beta chains from one sample sequenced in a study of graft-versus-host responses after intestinal transplantation. The data were produced by immunoSEQ multiplex PCR, yet TCRdb's version contains in-frame clones alone and is incomplete. The table records about 27,000 clones, roughly four fifths of them present only once. Their specific antigens are unknown. Source: unstimulated CD8+ T cells sorted from spleen or lymph node cells, taken before transplant. The source of these receptors is a human donor who was the organ donor for an intestinal transplant.

This clone was found a few times. The chain joins TRBV27 to TRBJ2-7, with TRBD1 identical over 9 bases. This CDR3 contains 14 residues. Trimming at V came to 3 bases and at J to 3 bases, leaving 3 bases not matched to a gene. Germline-derived CDR1 and CDR2 are MNHEY and SMNVEV (reference sequence). This CDR3 is CASSFGTGNYEQYF. As DNA, the CDR3 is TGTGCCAGCAGTTTCGGGACAGGGAACTACGAGCAGTACTTC.

This clone came up a few times. This chain links TRBV5-1 with TRBJ2-1; D possibly corresponds to TRBD2 (6 bases). CDR1 is SGHRS and CDR2 is YFSETQ in the germline V gene. Trimming took 2 bases from V and 1 from J, leaving 13 bases between them. This CDR3 is 16 amino acids long. The DNA of the CDR3 is TGCGCCAGCAGCTTTATCGGGAGTATGTCCTACAATGAGCAGTTCTTC. This sequence encodes CASSFIGSMSYNEQFF.

Here the CDR3 DNA reads TGTGCCAGCAGCTTAGCAAATTCACCCCTCCACTTT. Amino acid sequence: CASSLANSPLHF. This chain connects TRBV7-9 to TRBJ1-6, with no clear D. The germline gives CDR1 SEHNR, CDR2 FQNEAQ (reference sequence). V lost 0 bases to trimming and J lost 7 bases, with 1 base between them. CDR3 length equals 12 residues.

This clone occurred a few times. The gene calls are TRBV15 and TRBJ1-6; D gene unclear. V lost 6 bases, J lost 7 bases, and 10 bases lay in between. Germline loops: CDR1 LNHNV, CDR2 YYDKDF (reference sequence). CDR3 length equals 13 residues. In nucleotides, the CDR3 is TGTGCCACCAGTGCCCGGGAGAATTCACCCCTCCACTTT. Its protein is CATSARENSPLHF.

This sequence joins TRBV4-3 and TRBJ2-1, with a possible D match to TRBD2 (5 bases). The CDR3 loop spans 15 amino acids. The V and J ends lost 1 base and 0 bases respectively, with 7 bases between them. In germline, CDR1 is LGHNA, CDR2 YSLEER. Here the CDR3 reads CASSQAGSSYNEQFF. CDR3 coding DNA: TGCGCCAGCAGCCAAGCGGGGAGCTCCTACAATGAGCAGTTCTTC.

The J gene is TRBJ2-1, the V gene TRBV4-3, with 15 nucleotides matching TRBD2. The CDR3 contains 18 residues. Trimming took 4 bases from V and 0 from J; bases not matched to a gene: 4. The germline gives CDR1 LGHNA, CDR2 YSLEER. The CDR3 DNA reads as TGCGCCAGCAGCCCCGGGACTAGCGGGGGGAGCTCCTACAATGAGCAGTTCTTC. Encoded protein: CASSPGTSGGSSYNEQFF.

This clone showed up just a few times. The chain is built from TRBV7-9 and TRBJ2-1; TRBD2 is a possible D gene (6 bases). Trimming cost V 2 bases and J 0 bases, with 11 bases left between them. The CDR3 contains 16 residues. Germline loops: CDR1 SEHNR, CDR2 FQNEAQ (reference sequence). Here the CDR3 reads CASSLSSGSSYNEQFF. Written as DNA, the CDR3 is TGTGCCAGCAGCTTAAGTAGCGGAAGCTCCTACAATGAGCAGTTCTTC.

The genes are TRBV11-3 and TRBJ2-1, with D unclear. V was pared by 0 bases and J by 8 bases, with 14 bases between. Germline values: CDR1 SGHNT, CDR2 YENEEA. This CDR3 is 15 amino acids long. The CDR3 sequence: CASSLDIPSSDEQFF. As DNA, the CDR3 is TGTGCCAGCAGCTTAGATATCCCCAGTTCGGATGAGCAGTTCTTC.

The chain joins TRBV4-1 to TRBJ2-7; the D gene could be TRBD1 or TRBD2 (5 bases each). V was shortened by 0 bases and J by 1 base, with 10 bases between the two germline ends. The germline gives CDR1 MGHRA, CDR2 YSYEKL. This CDR3 has 15 residues. The CDR3 sequence is CASSQEGDQSYEQYF. DNA of the CDR3: TGCGCCAGCAGCCAAGAGGGGGACCAATCCTACGAGCAGTACTTC.

The chain is built from TRBV27 and TRBJ1-1, with D unresolved. The CDR3 is 14 amino acids. The V and J ends lost 0 bases and 7 bases respectively, with 12 bases between them. From germline, CDR1 is MNHEY and CDR2 SMNVEV (reference sequence). The CDR3 bases are TGTGCCAGCAGTTTATCTTCCAGGATAGATGAAGCTTTCTTT. It yields the protein CASSLSSRIDEAFF.

This chain joins TRBV7-9 and TRBJ1-2, with no clear D. Looked up from germline, CDR1 is SEHNR and CDR2 is FQNEAQ (reference sequence). This CDR3 has 12 amino acids. Deletions cut 4 bases from V and 0 bases from J, with 3 bases between. CDR3 sequence (DNA): TGTGCCAGCAGCTACACTAACTATGGCTACACCTTC. Its translation: CASSYTNYGYTF. Filled out from reference TRBV7-9 and TRBJ1-2, the complete variable domain reads DTGVSQNPRHKITKRGQNVTFRCDPISEHNRLYWYRQTLGQGPEFLTYFQNEAQLEKSRLLSDRFSAERPKGSFSTLEIQRTEQGDSAMYLCASSYTNYGYTFGSGTRLTVV.

CDR3 sequence: CASSPRGQSNTGELFF. CDR3 DNA sequence: TGTGCCAGCAGCCCTAGGGGACAGTCGAACACCGGGGAGCTGTTTTTT. The J gene is TRBJ2-2, the V gene TRBV11-3; 7 bases line up with TRBD1. The CDR3 is made up of 16 amino acids. V trimming: 5 bases; J trimming: 0 bases; junction bases outside the gene matches: 6. The V gene's germline CDR1 is SGHNT and CDR2 YENEEA.

This clone was picked up a small number of times. This CDR3 is CASSLVLSATGELFF. CDR3 sequence (DNA): TGTGCCAGCAGCTTAGTCCTATCAGCCACCGGGGAGCTGTTTTTT. The rearrangement links TRBV7-9 to TRBJ2-2; D is undetermined. This CDR3 contains 15 residues. Germline loops: CDR1 SEHNR, CDR2 FQNEAQ (reference sequence). Trimming cost V 1 base and J 4 bases, with 10 bases left between them.

The rearrangement joins TRBV4-1 to TRBJ2-3; TRBD2 matches at 10 bases. The J segment lost 5 bases and the V segment lost 1 base, leaving 0 bases of the junction unmatched. The germline V gene has CDR1 MGHRA and CDR2 YSYEKL. CDR3 length equals 14 residues. CDR3 DNA: TGCGCCAGCAGCCAAGTAGCGGGAGGAGATACGCAGTATTTT. Translated: CASSQVAGGDTQYF.

The CDR3 nucleotides are TGTGCCGACGGACAGAATCTTTCCTACGAGCAGTACTTC. Translating it yields CADGQNLSYEQYF. The rearrangement joins TRBV19 to TRBJ2-7, with D perhaps matching TRBD1 (6 bases). Germline CDR1 is LNHDA and CDR2 is SQIVND (reference sequence). Deletions cut 11 bases from V and 1 base from J, with 15 bases between. CDR3 length: 13 residues. The whole variable domain, filled in from reference TRBV19 and TRBJ2-7, reads DGGITQSPKYLFRKEGQNVTLSCEQNLNHDAMYWYRQDPGQGLRLIYYSQIVNDFQKGDIAEGYSVSREKKESFPLTVTSAQKNPTAFYLCADGQNLSYEQYFGPGTRLTVT.

The genes are TRBV19 and TRBJ1-5; D not certain. Trimming stripped 6 bases from V and 6 bases from J, with 9 bases between. Germline V gene lookup returns CDR1 LNHDA and CDR2 SQIVND (reference sequence). The CDR3 spans 12 residues. The CDR3 region is CASRWTGQPQHF. In DNA form, the CDR3 reads TGTGCCAGTAGATGGACGGGTCAGCCCCAGCATTTT.

The CDR3 DNA sequence: TGTGCCAGCAGCTTAGTCCCCGGTAGCGGGAACTATGAGCAGTTCTTC. Its translation is CASSLVPGSGNYEQFF. The chain couples TRBV7-9 to TRBJ2-1, with 8 nucleotides matching TRBD2. Germline trimming cut 1 base from V and 8 bases from J; bases unmatched to any gene: 10. The CDR3 contains 16 residues. Germline lookup yields CDR1 SEHNR and CDR2 FQNEAQ (reference sequence). Variable domain in full (rest from reference TRBV7-9 and TRBJ2-1): DTGVSQNPRHKITKRGQNVTFRCDPISEHNRLYWYRQTLGQGPEFLTYFQNEAQLEKSRLLSDRFSAERPKGSFSTLEIQRTEQGDSAMYLCASSLVPGSGNYEQFFGPGTRLTVL.

CDR3 bases: TGTGCCAGCACTTGGACAGGAGACAATGAGCAGTTCTTC. Protein product: CASTWTGDNEQFF. The chain recombines TRBV27 with TRBJ2-1; 7 bases line up with TRBD1. J was trimmed by 5 bases and V by 7 bases; bases with no gene match: 5. The CDR3 totals 13 residues. Germline values: CDR1 MNHEY, CDR2 SMNVEV (reference sequence).

The chain carries TRBV19 and TRBJ1-5; 8 positions agree with TRBD1. The V and J ends lost 5 bases and 2 bases, in that order; junction bases with no gene match: 2. Germline values: CDR1 LNHDA, CDR2 SQIVND (reference sequence). CDR3 size: 14 residues. The CDR3 DNA is TGTGCCAGTAGTTGGGGACAGGGCAATCAGCCCCAGCATTTT. Encoded protein: CASSWGQGNQPQHF.

The chain employs TRBV7-8 and TRBJ2-7; TRBD1 aligns across 10 bases. This CDR3 is 16 amino acids long. CDR1 SGHVS and CDR2 FQNEAQ come from the germline V gene. V was clipped by 2 bases and J by 4 bases; unmatched bases: 8. CDR3 sequence reads: CASSLFPDRGQYEQYF. CDR3 nucleotide sequence: TGTGCCAGCAGCTTATTTCCCGACAGGGGGCAATACGAGCAGTACTTC.

This chain uses TRBV19 with TRBJ2-2; D is undetermined. CDR1 LNHDA and CDR2 SQIVND come from the germline V gene (reference sequence). V dropped 7 bases and J dropped 2 bases, with 8 bases sitting between them. The CDR3 is 13 residues long. CDR3 DNA: TGTGCCAGTAATTACTTAAACACCGGGGAGCTGTTTTTT. Translation: CASNYLNTGELFF.

The chain carries TRBV7-9 and TRBJ2-5; D is ambiguous. There are 14 residues in the CDR3. The germline V and J ends were trimmed by 1 base and 1 base, with 7 bases remaining between them. CDR1 SEHNR and CDR2 FQNEAQ come from the germline V gene (reference sequence). CDR3 coding DNA: TGTGCCAGCAGCTTAGGGGGTACCCAAGAGACCCAGTACTTC. Translated: CASSLGGTQETQYF.

This chain links TRBV18 with TRBJ1-2; 7 nucleotides line up with TRBD1. J was trimmed by 7 bases and V by 2 bases; bases with no gene match: 16. The CDR3 totals 17 residues. The germline V gene has CDR1 KGHSH and CDR2 LQKENI. Written as DNA, the CDR3 is TGTGCCAGCTCACCATTCTACCGGGACAGCGACGTTCCTGGCTACACCTTC. Translation: CASSPFYRDSDVPGYTF. Using reference TRBV18 and TRBJ1-2 for the parts outside the CDR3, the full variable domain is NAGVMQNPRHLVRRRGQEARLRCSPMKGHSHVYWYRQLPEEGLKFMVYLQKENIIDESGMPKERFSAEFPKEGPSILRIQQVVRGDSAAYFCASSPFYRDSDVPGYTFGSGTRLTVV.

This chain links TRBV13 with TRBJ1-1; 7 bases agree with TRBD1. Losses at the gene ends were 5 bases for V and 1 base for J; bases not matched to a gene: 4. The CDR3 covers 14 residues. Germline lookup yields CDR1 PRHDT and CDR2 FYEKMQ (reference sequence). CDR3 protein: CASSPRTGNTEAFF. As DNA, the CDR3 is TGTGCCAGCAGCCCCCGGACAGGGAACACTGAAGCTTTCTTT.

V is TRBV6-5 and J is TRBJ2-5; D is uncertain. Germline V CDR1 and CDR2: MNHEY, SVGAGI. Trimming left V 4 bases short and J 1 base short, with 7 bases between. This CDR3 comprises 13 residues. The CDR3 DNA reads as TGTGCCAGCAGTTTCGAGATCCAAGAGACCCAGTACTTC. Protein: CASSFEIQETQYF.

The sample holds a few counts of this clone. This rearrangement joins TRBV19 to TRBJ2-1; 7 positions match TRBD1. The CDR3 is 14 amino acids. Germline values: CDR1 LNHDA, CDR2 SQIVND (reference sequence). V lost 3 bases to trimming and J lost 8 bases; unmatched junction nucleotides: 7. Here the CDR3 reads CASSMTGIVDEQFF. In nucleotides, the CDR3 is TGTGCCAGTAGTATGACAGGGATAGTAGATGAGCAGTTCTTC.

A few counts support this clone. This chain links TRBV11-3 with TRBJ1-1; D call uncertain. Trimming took off 5 bases at V and 5 bases at J, with 6 bases between the two ends. CDR1 is SGHNT, CDR2 YENEEA, per germline. CDR3 length: 11 amino acids. CDR3 loop: CASSDGTEAFF. For the CDR3, the DNA is TGTGCCAGCAGCGATGGGACTGAAGCTTTCTTT.

V and J are TRBV9 and TRBJ2-1, with 10 bases aligning to TRBD2. Germline-derived CDR1 and CDR2 are SGDLS and YYNGEE. The CDR3 is made up of 15 amino acids. The J segment lost 8 bases and the V segment lost 4 bases, leaving 9 bases of the junction unmatched. The CDR3 reads CASSQEAGGPDEQFF. In nucleotides, the CDR3 is TGTGCCAGCAGCCAAGAAGCGGGGGGGCCGGATGAGCAGTTCTTC.

The V gene is TRBV9, the J gene TRBJ1-3, with D unclear. The CDR3 loop spans 14 amino acids. Between the trimmed V and J ends, which lost 5 bases and 0 bases, there was a span of 9 bases. Germline CDR1 is SGDLS and CDR2 is YYNGEE. In DNA form, the CDR3 reads TGTGCCAGCAGTTACGACGGCTCTGGAAACACCATATATTTT. This translates into CASSYDGSGNTIYF.

The gene calls are TRBV4-1 and TRBJ1-1; D unresolved. CDR3 length equals 14 residues. Trimming cost V 2 bases and J 2 bases, with 9 bases left between them. Germline V lookup: CDR1 MGHRA, CDR2 YSYEKL. This CDR3 reads CASSQKGKNTEAFF. The CDR3, as DNA: TGCGCCAGCAGCCAAAAAGGGAAAAACACTGAAGCTTTCTTT.